These T cell receptor beta chains were read from a single sample in a study of blood T cell dynamics during melanoma immunotherapy. Data came from immunoSEQ multiplex PCR; TCRdb stores just in-frame clones and leaves some out. Of around 13,000 clones detected, around 90% appear once; the ten largest clones hold over 0.15%. This material consisted of effector memory CD8+ T cells from blood, taken from a patient treated with checkpoint blockade. The receptors here all came from a human donor with melanoma. CDR3s include the opening cysteine and the closing phenylalanine or tryptophan. A D gene is named only where the DNA matches it firmly. Size is stated for part of the rows, as once, few or many counts, or as a class when the clone is expanded.

CDR3 length	D gene	V gene	clone size	J gene	CDR3 protein	CDR3 DNA
14	-	TRBV19	-	TRBJ2-7	CASSFLLYRNEQYF	TGTGCCAGTAGTTTTCTCCTTTATAGGAACGAGCAGTACTTC
14	-	TRBV29-1	-	TRBJ1-3	CSVEPTYSGNTIYF	TGCAGCGTTGAACCCACCTACTCTGGAAACACCATATATTTT
13	-	TRBV5-4	few	TRBJ2-7	CASSPPKGNEQYF	TGTGCCAGCAGCCCACCCAAGGGTAACGAGCAGTACTTC
13	-	TRBV19	-	TRBJ2-7	CASSMGRSYEQYF	TGTGCCAGTAGTATGGGACGGTCCTACGAGCAGTACTTC
12	-	TRBV7-8	-	TRBJ2-7	CASSFSVYEQYF	TGTGCCAGCAGCTTCTCGGTCTACGAGCAGTACTTC
16	TRBD2	TRBV19	-	TRBJ2-3	CASSIRTSGIEDTQYF	TGTGCCAGTAGTATCCGGACTAGCGGGATAGAAGATACGCAGTATTTT
14	TRBD1	TRBV7-8	-	TRBJ2-7	CASRTGTGEYEQYF	TGTGCCAGCAGAACCGGGACAGGAGAGTACGAGCAGTACTTC
13	-	TRBV19	-	TRBJ1-5	CASSIAFNQPQHF	TGTGCCAGTAGTATAGCTTTCAATCAGCCCCAGCATTTT
13	-	TRBV30	-	TRBJ1-5	CAWSGGDAQPQHF	TGTGCCTGGAGTGGGGGGGATGCTCAGCCCCAGCATTTT
13	TRBD2	TRBV27	-	TRBJ2-5	CASSWGRGETQYF	TGTGCCAGCAGTTGGGGGAGGGGAGAGACCCAGTACTTC
13	-	TRBV19	-	TRBJ1-6	CASSILGHSPLHF	TGTGCCAGTAGTATACTGGGGCACTCACCCCTCCACTTT
19	TRBD2	TRBV14	-	TRBJ2-3	CASSVGLAGVGDPTDTQYF	TGTGCCAGCAGCGTAGGACTAGCGGGAGTGGGCGATCCCACAGATACGCAGTATTTT
17	-	TRBV7-2	-	TRBJ2-1	CASSSGGAIHFGNEQFF	TGTGCCAGCAGCTCCGGCGGGGCCATCCACTTTGGTAATGAGCAGTTCTTC